These 24 T cell receptor beta chains came from one sample sequenced in a study of a mutant IDH1 vaccine in newly diagnosed glioma. Time point: week 11, during vaccination. Each dose delivered 300 ug of mutant IDH1 20-mer peptide subcutaneously with imiquimod. Assay: immunoSEQ multiplex PCR; the TCRdb copy retains only in-frame clones and omits some. In the table there are some 33,000 clones, under 80% of which are singletons. Their antigens are not known. Specimen: PBMCs, collected from a glioma patient whose treatment included an IDH1 peptide vaccine. The receptors stem from a man aged 25 to 45 with glioma.

The rearrangement joins TRBV7-8 to TRBJ1-1; 9 nucleotides line up with TRBD1. V trimming: 4 bases; J trimming: 5 bases; junction bases outside the gene matches: 5. Germline V gives CDR1 SGHVS, CDR2 FQNEAQ. This CDR3 has 14 residues. Here the CDR3 DNA reads TGTGCCAGCAGCTCTGGGACAGGGAGTACTGAAGCTTTCTTT. Translated: CASSSGTGSTEAFF.

The gene calls are TRBV6-6 and TRBJ1-6; D might be TRBD1 (6 bases). Germline-derived CDR1 and CDR2 are MNHNY and SVGAGI (reference sequence). CDR3 length: 13 amino acids. V lost 5 bases and J 14 bases, leaving 16 bases between the germline ends. Here the CDR3 reads CASSPGQQFALHF. The CDR3 region has the DNA TGTGCCAGCAGTCCCGGACAGCAGTTCGCCCTCCACTTT.

The rearrangement links TRBV6-5 to TRBJ1-4, with D maybe TRBD1 (5 bases). The CDR3 extends over 13 amino acids. V dropped 5 bases and J dropped 6 bases, with 10 bases sitting between them. From germline, CDR1 is MNHEY and CDR2 SVGAGI. CDR3 sequence: CASSRDQDEKLFF. In DNA form, the CDR3 reads TGTGCCAGCAGTCGGGACCAGGATGAAAAACTGTTTTTT.

The V and J genes are TRBV6-5 and TRBJ2-7; D might be TRBD1 (6 bases). The ends were cut back, 2 bases at V and 0 bases at J, with 14 bases in the middle. CDR3 length equals 16 residues. The germline gives CDR1 MNHEY, CDR2 SVGAGI. DNA for the CDR3: TGTGCCAGCAGTTACAACAGGGTGAGGGCCTCCTACGAGCAGTACTTC. It codes for CASSYNRVRASYEQYF.

Concerning this clone: The junction departs from germline at one end; a sequencing error may be responsible. The chain is built from TRBV2 and TRBJ2-7; perhaps D is TRBD1 or TRBD2 (5 bases each). Germline-derived CDR1 and CDR2 are SNHLY and FYNNEI. This CDR3 has 14 residues. The CDR3 DNA follows: TGTGCCAGCAGGGAAGGGACGGTGTCCTACGAGCAGTACTTC. It codes for CASREGTVSYEQYF.

This clone was observed a few times. The rearrangement uses TRBV25-1 and TRBJ1-1; D call uncertain. Germline CDR1 is MGHDK and CDR2 is SYGVNS. This CDR3 comprises 13 residues. V lost 8 bases and J lost 1, with 11 bases in between. The CDR3 bases are TGTGCCAGCTCTAGGCTGGGGAACACTGAAGCTTTCTTT. Translated: CASSRLGNTEAFF.

The V and J genes are TRBV10-1 and TRBJ2-3; D is uncertain. V lost 2 bases and J 0 bases, leaving 21 bases between the germline ends. This CDR3 spans 19 amino acids. Germline lookup yields CDR1 WNHNN and CDR2 SYGVQD (reference sequence). The CDR3 here is CASSENIGSAGPSTDTQYF. In DNA, the CDR3 is TGCGCCAGCAGTGAGAATATCGGTTCGGCAGGCCCTAGCACAGATACGCAGTATTTT.

The V call is TRBV7-8, the J call TRBJ1-5; D is uncertain. The CDR3 covers 15 residues. V was clipped by 1 base and J by 6 bases, with 13 bases between them. Looked up from germline, CDR1 is SGHVS and CDR2 is FQNEAQ. The chain's CDR3 is CASSLERIGRQPQHF. The CDR3 DNA reads TGTGCCAGCAGCTTAGAACGGATAGGGCGTCAGCCCCAGCATTTT.

The CDR3, as DNA: TGTGCCAGCAGGAGGTCGGGGACGGCCTTAGGTGGAAACACCATATATTTT. Amino acid sequence: CASRRSGTALGGNTIYF. The chain combines TRBV2 with TRBJ1-3; tentatively, D is TRBD1 (5 bases). Germline V CDR1 and CDR2: SNHLY, FYNNEI. V gave up 6 bases and J gave up 3 bases, with 21 bases separating them. The CDR3 is 17 amino acids. The full variable domain, with the rest looked up from reference TRBV2 and TRBJ1-3, is EPEVTQTPSHQVTQMGQEVILRCVPISNHLYFYWYRQILGQKVEFLVSFYNNEISEKSEIFDDQFSVERPDGSNFTLKIRSTKLEDSAMYFCASRRSGTALGGNTIYFGEGSWLTVV.

The chain has TRBV30 and TRBJ1-1; D gene unclear. The ends were cut back, 2 bases at V and 1 base at J, with 5 bases in the middle. Looked up from germline, CDR1 is GTSNPN and CDR2 is SVGIG (reference sequence). The CDR3 sequence is 12 residues long. In DNA, the CDR3 is TGTGCCTGGAGTCCTGCGAACACTGAAGCTTTCTTT. Translation: CAWSPANTEAFF.

The V call is TRBV7-6, the J call TRBJ2-2; TRBD1 aligns across 12 bases. With 1 base clipped from V and 7 bases from J, the junction kept 7 bases outside the gene matches. Germline CDR1 is SGHVS and CDR2 is FNYEAQ. CDR3 size: 17 residues. DNA of the CDR3: TGTGCCAGCAGCTTAGGATCCGGGACAGGGGGCGTCGGGGAGCTGTTTTTT. The encoded protein is CASSLGSGTGGVGELFF.

The V gene is TRBV29-1, the J gene TRBJ1-5; D is uncertain. V lost 6 bases to trimming and J lost 2 bases, with 11 bases between them. CDR1 and CDR2 (germline): SQVTM, ANQGSEA. The CDR3 contains 13 residues. CDR3 in amino acids: CSVREFGNQPQHF. The CDR3, as DNA: TGCAGCGTAAGGGAGTTCGGCAATCAGCCCCAGCATTTT.

The CDR3 bases are TGTGCCAGCAGCTTTGTACGGGACTATGGCTACACCTTC. Its translation is CASSFVRDYGYTF. The chain joins TRBV5-6 to TRBJ1-2; unclear D gene. The CDR3 length is 13 residues. In germline, CDR1 is SGHDT, CDR2 YYEEEE. The V and J ends lost 2 bases and 3 bases respectively, with 8 bases between them.

This clone showed up just a few times. The J gene is TRBJ1-1, the V gene TRBV21-1. TRBV21-1 corresponds to a pseudogene. The CDR3 runs 16 residues. The CDR3 is CASSIGGESVNTEAFF. The CDR3 coding sequence is TGTGCCAGCAGCATCGGGGGCGAGTCGGTGAACACTGAAGCTTTCTTT.

V usage is TRBV5-1 and J usage is TRBJ1-2; D is ambiguous. V was shortened by 0 bases and J by 1 base, with 13 bases between the two germline ends. The CDR3 is made up of 16 amino acids. Germline V gene data show CDR1 as SGHRS and CDR2 as YFSETQ. The CDR3 protein is CASSLEVGGSNYGYTF. The CDR3 nucleotides are TGCGCCAGCAGCTTGGAAGTCGGCGGCAGTAACTATGGCTACACCTTC.

This clone was detected only a few times. J is TRBJ1-1 and V is TRBV6-6; D not resolved. From germline, CDR1 is MNHNY and CDR2 SVGAGI (reference sequence). The CDR3 contains 11 residues. The V gene lost 6 bases and the J gene lost 3 bases, with 5 bases spanning the gap. CDR3 coding DNA: TGTGCCAGCAGCAAGGACACTGAAGCTTTCTTT. Translated: CASSKDTEAFF.

V gene TRBV6-5 combines with J gene TRBJ1-1; D unclear. The V end lost 4 bases, the J end lost 2 bases, and 14 bases lay between the germline ends. The CDR3 covers 15 residues. Germline V gene sequence: CDR1 MNHEY, CDR2 SVGAGI. The CDR3 protein is CASSSGLPSNTEAFF. The CDR3 bases are TGTGCCAGCAGTTCGGGGTTACCCAGCAACACTGAAGCTTTCTTT.

This CDR3 is CASSFRGTEQFF. In DNA, the CDR3 is TGCGCCAGCAGCTTCCGTGGGACAGAGCAGTTCTTC. The rearrangement uses TRBV5-1 and TRBJ2-1; possible D gene TRBD1, 6 bases. CDR3 length: 12 amino acids. V shed 2 bases and J shed 10 bases, with 10 bases lying between them. The V gene's germline CDR1 is SGHRS and CDR2 YFSETQ.

The J gene is TRBJ1-1, the V gene TRBV30, with TRBD1 matching over 8 bases. Trimming cost V 1 base and J 7 bases; bases outside gene matches: 5. Germline V gene sequence: CDR1 GTSNPN, CDR2 SVGIG (reference sequence). The CDR3 spans 13 residues. Here the CDR3 reads CAWSGQGFGEAFF. The CDR3 DNA reads TGTGCCTGGAGTGGACAGGGGTTTGGTGAAGCTTTCTTT.

The sample holds a few counts of this clone. The chain employs TRBV2 and TRBJ2-2; TRBD2 agrees at 8 bases. V trimming: 11 bases; J trimming: 6 bases; junction bases outside the gene matches: 11. The CDR3 is made up of 14 amino acids. Germline CDR1 is SNHLY and CDR2 is FYNNEI. This CDR3 is CAAAEAGESGELFF. CDR3 nucleotide sequence: TGTGCCGCCGCGGAAGCGGGGGAGTCCGGGGAGCTGTTTTTT.

The chain recombines TRBV30 with TRBJ2-3, with no clear D. V was trimmed by 2 bases and J by 5 bases, leaving 5 bases between them. From germline, CDR1 is GTSNPN and CDR2 SVGIG (reference sequence). The CDR3 is 11 residues long. CDR3 sequence: CAWSQEDTQYF. The CDR3 DNA reads TGTGCCTGGAGTCAGGAAGATACGCAGTATTTT.

The rearrangement links TRBV5-1 to TRBJ2-2; D possibly corresponds to TRBD2 (7 bases). V was trimmed by 0 bases and J by 6 bases, leaving 18 bases between them. This CDR3 is 17 amino acids long. CDR1 SGHRS and CDR2 YFSETQ come from the germline V gene. CDR3 sequence reads: CASSLDVRGGLPGELFF. The CDR3 DNA reads TGCGCCAGCAGCTTGGATGTTAGGGGGGGGCTCCCCGGGGAGCTGTTTTTT.

This clone was recorded once. The rearrangement links TRBV27 to TRBJ2-7, with D possibly TRBD2 on 7 matching bases. In germline, CDR1 is MNHEY, CDR2 SMNVEV (reference sequence). Trimming pared 2 bases from V and 2 bases from J, leaving 10 bases between. CDR3 length equals 14 residues. In nucleotides, the CDR3 is TGTGCCAGCAGTTTAGGGGGGGGCGCCTACGAGCAGTACTTC. Its protein is CASSLGGGAYEQYF.

This chain links TRBV23-1 with TRBJ1-5, with D unresolved. TRBV23-1 belongs to the ORF category, with a function that is uncertain. The V end lost 3 bases, the J end lost 1 base, and 4 bases lay between the germline ends. The CDR3 contains 13 residues. CDR3: CASSQRSNQPQHF. The CDR3 region has the DNA TGCGCCAGCAGTCAGAGGAGCAATCAGCCCCAGCATTTT.